These 11 T cell receptor beta chains were all obtained from the same sample, sequenced in a study of T-cell reconstitution after alpha-beta-depleted transplantation in children. Unique molecular identifiers were incorporated when the TCRbeta library was constructed. Each CDR3 protein gets one entry after TCRdb re-called the PCR reads with MiXCR. Of nearly 400,000 distinct CDR3 sequences in the sample, over 20% are singletons; the top ten hold around 4%. Sequencing was performed on PBMCs from the stem cell graft donor, taken from the stem cell graft. Every receptor here comes from a human donor who donated a stem cell graft to a child with acute myeloid leukemia.

The genes are TRBV12-3 or TRBV12-4 and TRBJ1-3; D is ambiguous. The CDR3 spans 13 residues. The V end lost 2 bases, the J end lost 5 bases, and 7 bases lay between the germline ends. The CDR3 bases are TGTGCCAGCAGTTTATCGCAAAGAAACACCATATATTTT. Amino acids: CASSLSQRNTIYF.

This clonotype was recorded a few times. The rearrangement links TRBV12-3 or TRBV12-4 to TRBJ2-3; tentatively, D is TRBD1 (5 bases). V lost 2 bases and J lost 6, with 15 bases in between. There are 15 residues in the CDR3. The CDR3 reads CASSLQGNGQDTQYF. CDR3 coding DNA: TGTGCCAGCAGTTTACAGGGTAATGGGCAGGATACGCAGTATTTT.

This clonotype was seen at least ten times. The rearrangement uses TRBV6-1 and TRBJ1-5; 7 nucleotides match TRBD1. Germline V gene sequence: CDR1 MNHNS, CDR2 SASEGT. The length of the CDR3 is 17 residues. V gave up 5 bases and J gave up 2 bases; unmatched junction bases: 12. For the CDR3, the DNA is TGTGCCAGCAGTAGCGTGACAGGGCTCCGGCGCAATCAGCCCCAGCATTTT. Its protein product is CASSSVTGLRRNQPQHF.

The chain joins TRBV12-3 or TRBV12-4 to TRBJ2-7, with 11 bases aligning to TRBD2. The CDR3 is 18 amino acids. The junction had 13 bases not matched to a gene; V was cut back by 3 bases and J by 3 bases. The CDR3 sequence: CASSFGLATSGVHYEQYF. The CDR3 nucleotides are TGTGCCAGCAGTTTTGGATTAGCGACTAGCGGGGTCCACTACGAGCAGTACTTC.

This clonotype appeared a few times. The V call is TRBV5-1, the J call TRBJ2-2, with 7 positions matching TRBD2. Germline-derived CDR1 and CDR2 are SGHRS and YFSETQ. J was trimmed by 8 bases and V by 0 bases; bases with no gene match: 7. This CDR3 is 15 amino acids long. Written as DNA, the CDR3 is TGCGCCAGCAGCTTGGTTATCGGGAGGACAGGGGAGCTGTTTTTT. It specifies CASSLVIGRTGELFF.

This clonotype was recorded at least ten times. The rearrangement links TRBV27 to TRBJ2-1; 7 bases are shared with TRBD1. CDR1 MNHEY and CDR2 SMNVEV come from the germline V gene (reference sequence). The CDR3 is made up of 16 amino acids. Germline trimming cut 2 bases from V and 6 bases from J; bases unmatched to any gene: 10. This CDR3 is CASSLGPGQLGNEQFF. CDR3 bases: TGTGCCAGCAGTTTAGGTCCGGGACAGTTGGGCAATGAGCAGTTCTTC.

The table lists this clonotype with a few counts. The J gene is TRBJ2-1, the V gene TRBV25-1; 12 bases fit TRBD2. Germline CDR1 reads MGHDK; CDR2 reads SYGVNS. The V gene end was trimmed by 5 bases and the J gene end by 7 bases; junction bases not matched to a gene: 12. CDR3 size: 17 residues. CDR3 bases: TGTGCCAGCAGTACAAGACTAGCGGGAGTTGGGGGGAATGAGCAGTTCTTC. Its translation is CASSTRLAGVGGNEQFF.

A few counts support this clonotype. The chain combines TRBV25-1 with TRBJ2-5, with TRBD2 matching 8 bases. The V gene's germline CDR1 is MGHDK and CDR2 SYGVNS. The CDR3 sequence is 16 residues long. V lost 5 bases, J lost 1 base, and 9 bases stayed unmatched. CDR3 sequence reads: CASSPRVAGPQETQYF. The CDR3 DNA sequence: TGTGCCAGCAGTCCTCGGGTAGCGGGACCCCAAGAGACCCAGTACTTC.

This clonotype has only a few counts. The rearrangement uses TRBV12-3 or TRBV12-4 and TRBJ1-5; D unclear. Trimming left V 1 base short and J 0 bases short, with 7 bases between. CDR3 size: 15 residues. In DNA, the CDR3 is TGTGCCAGCAGTTTAGTGCAGGATAGCAATCAGCCCCAGCATTTT. It yields the protein CASSLVQDSNQPQHF.

The J gene is TRBJ2-3, the V gene TRBV6-1; 10 positions agree with TRBD2. The germline gives CDR1 MNHNS, CDR2 SASEGT. After removal of 5 bases from V and 2 bases from J, the junction contained 4 bases not matched to a gene. The CDR3 sequence is 15 residues long. CDR3 sequence: CASSRTSGYTDTQYF. CDR3 nucleotide sequence: TGTGCCAGCAGTAGGACTAGCGGATACACAGATACGCAGTATTTT.

This clonotype showed up just a few times. The V and J genes are TRBV27 and TRBJ1-1; D is perhaps TRBD1 (5 bases). CDR3 length equals 13 residues. V lost 2 bases and J 7 bases, leaving 11 bases between the germline ends. Germline CDR1 reads MNHEY; CDR2 reads SMNVEV (reference sequence). The CDR3 here is CASSLSRDVEAFF. The CDR3 DNA follows: TGTGCCAGCAGTTTAAGCAGGGATGTTGAAGCTTTCTTT.